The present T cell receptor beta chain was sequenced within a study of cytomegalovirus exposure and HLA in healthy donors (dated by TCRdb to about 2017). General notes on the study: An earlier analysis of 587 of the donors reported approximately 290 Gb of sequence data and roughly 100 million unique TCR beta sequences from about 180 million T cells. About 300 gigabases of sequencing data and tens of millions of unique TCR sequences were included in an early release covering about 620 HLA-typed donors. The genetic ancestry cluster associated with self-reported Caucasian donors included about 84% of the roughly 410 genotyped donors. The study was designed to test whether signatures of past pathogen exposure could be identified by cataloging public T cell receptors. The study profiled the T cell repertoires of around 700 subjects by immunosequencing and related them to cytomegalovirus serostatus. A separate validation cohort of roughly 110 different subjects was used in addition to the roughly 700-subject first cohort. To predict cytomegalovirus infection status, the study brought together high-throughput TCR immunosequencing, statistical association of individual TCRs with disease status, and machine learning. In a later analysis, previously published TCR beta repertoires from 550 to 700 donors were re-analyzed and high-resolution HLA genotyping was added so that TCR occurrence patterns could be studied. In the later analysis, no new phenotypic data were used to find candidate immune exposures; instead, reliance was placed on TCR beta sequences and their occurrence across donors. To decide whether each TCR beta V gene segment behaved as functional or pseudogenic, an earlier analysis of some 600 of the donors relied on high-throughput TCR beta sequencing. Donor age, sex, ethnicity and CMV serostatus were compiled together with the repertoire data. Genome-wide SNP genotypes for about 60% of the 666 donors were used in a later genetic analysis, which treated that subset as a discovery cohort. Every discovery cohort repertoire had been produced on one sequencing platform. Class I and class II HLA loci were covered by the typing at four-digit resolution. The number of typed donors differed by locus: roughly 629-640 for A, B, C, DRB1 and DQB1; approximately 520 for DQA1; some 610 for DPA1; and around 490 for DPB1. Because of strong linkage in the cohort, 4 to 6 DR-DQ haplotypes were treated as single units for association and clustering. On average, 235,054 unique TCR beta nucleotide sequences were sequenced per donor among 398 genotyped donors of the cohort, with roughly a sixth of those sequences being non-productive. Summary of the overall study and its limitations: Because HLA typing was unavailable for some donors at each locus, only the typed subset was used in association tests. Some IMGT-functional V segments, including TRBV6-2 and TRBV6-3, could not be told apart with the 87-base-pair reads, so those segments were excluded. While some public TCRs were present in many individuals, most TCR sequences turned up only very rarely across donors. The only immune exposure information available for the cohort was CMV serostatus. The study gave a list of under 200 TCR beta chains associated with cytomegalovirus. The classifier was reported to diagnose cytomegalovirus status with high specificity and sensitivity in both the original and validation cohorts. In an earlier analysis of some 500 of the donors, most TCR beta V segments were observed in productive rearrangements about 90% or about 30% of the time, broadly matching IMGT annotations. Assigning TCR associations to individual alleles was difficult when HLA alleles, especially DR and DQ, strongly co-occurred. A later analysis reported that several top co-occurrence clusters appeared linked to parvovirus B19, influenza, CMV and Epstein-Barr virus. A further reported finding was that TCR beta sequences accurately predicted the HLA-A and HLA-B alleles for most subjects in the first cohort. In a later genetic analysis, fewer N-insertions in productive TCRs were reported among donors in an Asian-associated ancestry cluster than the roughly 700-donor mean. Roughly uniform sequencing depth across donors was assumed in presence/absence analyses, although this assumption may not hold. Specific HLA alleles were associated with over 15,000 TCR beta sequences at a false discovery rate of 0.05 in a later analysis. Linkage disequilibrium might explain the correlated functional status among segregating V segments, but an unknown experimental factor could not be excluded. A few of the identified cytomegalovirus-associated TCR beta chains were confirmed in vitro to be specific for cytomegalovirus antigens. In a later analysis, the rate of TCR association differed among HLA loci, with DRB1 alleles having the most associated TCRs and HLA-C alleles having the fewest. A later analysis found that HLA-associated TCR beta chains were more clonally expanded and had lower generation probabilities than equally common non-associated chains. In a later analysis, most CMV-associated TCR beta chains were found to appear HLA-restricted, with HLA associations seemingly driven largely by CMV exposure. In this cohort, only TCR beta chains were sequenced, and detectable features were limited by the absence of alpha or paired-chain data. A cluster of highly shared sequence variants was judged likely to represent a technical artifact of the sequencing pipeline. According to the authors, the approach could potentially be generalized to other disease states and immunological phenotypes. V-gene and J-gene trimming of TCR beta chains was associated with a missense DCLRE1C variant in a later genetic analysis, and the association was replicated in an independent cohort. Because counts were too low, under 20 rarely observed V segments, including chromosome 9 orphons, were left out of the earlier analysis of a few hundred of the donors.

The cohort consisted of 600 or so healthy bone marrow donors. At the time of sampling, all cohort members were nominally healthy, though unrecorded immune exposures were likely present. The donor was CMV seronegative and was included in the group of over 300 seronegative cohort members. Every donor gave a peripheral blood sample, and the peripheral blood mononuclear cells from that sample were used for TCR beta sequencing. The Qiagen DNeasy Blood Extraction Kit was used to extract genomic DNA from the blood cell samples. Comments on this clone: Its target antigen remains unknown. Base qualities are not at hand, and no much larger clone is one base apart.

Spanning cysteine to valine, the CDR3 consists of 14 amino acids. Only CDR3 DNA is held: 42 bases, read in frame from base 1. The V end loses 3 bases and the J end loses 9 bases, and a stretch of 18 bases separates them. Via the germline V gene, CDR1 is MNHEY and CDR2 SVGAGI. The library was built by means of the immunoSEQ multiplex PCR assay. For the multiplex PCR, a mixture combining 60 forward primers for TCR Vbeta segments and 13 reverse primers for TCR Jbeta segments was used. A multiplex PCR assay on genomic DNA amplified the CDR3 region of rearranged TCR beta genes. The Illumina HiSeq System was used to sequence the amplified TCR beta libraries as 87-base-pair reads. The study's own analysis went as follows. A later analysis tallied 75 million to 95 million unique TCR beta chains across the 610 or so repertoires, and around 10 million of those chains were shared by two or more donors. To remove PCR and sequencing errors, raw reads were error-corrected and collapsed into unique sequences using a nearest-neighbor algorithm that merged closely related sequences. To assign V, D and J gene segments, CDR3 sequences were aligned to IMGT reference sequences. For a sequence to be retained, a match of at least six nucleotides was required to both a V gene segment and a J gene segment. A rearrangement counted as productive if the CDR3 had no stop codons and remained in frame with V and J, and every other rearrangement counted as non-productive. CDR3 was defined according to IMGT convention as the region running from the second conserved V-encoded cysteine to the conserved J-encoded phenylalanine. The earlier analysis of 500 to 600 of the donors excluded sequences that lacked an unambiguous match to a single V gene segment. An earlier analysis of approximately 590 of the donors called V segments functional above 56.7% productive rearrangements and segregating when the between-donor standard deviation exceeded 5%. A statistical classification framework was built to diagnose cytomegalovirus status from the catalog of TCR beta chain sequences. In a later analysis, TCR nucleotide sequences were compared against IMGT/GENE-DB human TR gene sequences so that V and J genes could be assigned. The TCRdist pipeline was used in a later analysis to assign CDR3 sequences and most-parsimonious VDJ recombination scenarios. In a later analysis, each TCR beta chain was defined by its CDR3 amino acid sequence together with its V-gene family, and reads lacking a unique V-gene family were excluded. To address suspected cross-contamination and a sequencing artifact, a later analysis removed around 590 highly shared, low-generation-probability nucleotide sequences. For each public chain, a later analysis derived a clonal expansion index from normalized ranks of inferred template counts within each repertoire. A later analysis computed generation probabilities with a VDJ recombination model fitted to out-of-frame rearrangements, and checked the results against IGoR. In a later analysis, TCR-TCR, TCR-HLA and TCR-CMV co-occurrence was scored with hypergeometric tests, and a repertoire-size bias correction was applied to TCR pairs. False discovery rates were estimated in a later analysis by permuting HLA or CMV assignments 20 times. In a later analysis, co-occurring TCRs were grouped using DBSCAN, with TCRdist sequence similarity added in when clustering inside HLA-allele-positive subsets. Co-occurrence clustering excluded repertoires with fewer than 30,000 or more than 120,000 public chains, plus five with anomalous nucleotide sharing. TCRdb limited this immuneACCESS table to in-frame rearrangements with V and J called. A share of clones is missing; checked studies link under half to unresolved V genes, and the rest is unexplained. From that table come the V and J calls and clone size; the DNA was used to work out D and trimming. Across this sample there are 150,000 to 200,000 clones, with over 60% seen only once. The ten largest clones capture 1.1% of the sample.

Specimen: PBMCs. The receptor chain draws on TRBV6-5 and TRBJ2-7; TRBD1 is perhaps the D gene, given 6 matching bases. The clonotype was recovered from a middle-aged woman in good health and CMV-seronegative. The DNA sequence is TGTGCCAGCAGTTATAGCCTGGACAGAGGCACGCAGTACGTC. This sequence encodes CASSYSLDRGTQYV.